This TCR beta chain originates from a study of blood T cell repertoires in COVID-19. The wider study: COVID-19 samples from acute and convalescent phases originated in the United States, Italy and Spain. Sources were T cells, B-cell-depleted T cells, or PBMCs; the material itself was cDNA or gDNA.

Germline CDR1 and CDR2: SQVTM and ANQGSEA. The length of the CDR3 is 14 residues. The J segment lost 1 base and the V segment lost 7 bases, leaving 4 bases of the junction unmatched. Per the original data handling: Amplification of reference gene primers provided the estimated nucleated cell counts. Clones were sequenced by immunoSEQ multiplex PCR, and TCRdb holds only the in-frame ones, with some missing. V and J calls and clone size follow that table, whereas D and trimming were derived from the DNA. The data show approximately 210,000 clones, 84% seen once. The TCR originated in a human donor in a cohort sampled during active COVID-19. The chain carries TRBV29-1 and TRBJ2-2, with TRBD2 matching 9 bases. Sequencing was carried out using peripheral blood. The CDR3 coding sequence is TGCAGCGCCGCAGCGGGGGGGAACACCGGGGAGCTGTTTTTT. Translating gives CSAAAGGNTGELFF.